These 11 T cell receptor beta chains were all obtained from the same sample, sequenced in a study of T-cell reconstitution after alpha-beta-depleted transplantation in children. A library of TCRbeta sequences, prepared with unique molecular identifiers, was generated. Each CDR3 protein gets one entry after TCRdb re-called the PCR reads with MiXCR. The table has approximately 520,000 distinct CDR3 sequences, about an eighth seen once. This material consisted of PBMCs, mostly from graft donor cells, taken 180 days after TCRalphabeta/CD19-depleted stem cell transplant. Receptor source: a female patient aged 2-10 years who had a stem cell transplant for aplastic anemia, so the T cells may come from the graft donor.

Ten or more counts support this clonotype. V gene TRBV28 combines with J gene TRBJ2-2; D perhaps matches TRBD2 (6 bases). Trimming took 5 bases from V and 6 from J, leaving 16 bases between them. The CDR3 is 15 amino acids. The germline V gene has CDR1 MDHEN and CDR2 SYDVKM. The CDR3 reads CASSQWTNQAGELFF. As DNA, the CDR3 is TGTGCCAGCAGTCAATGGACTAACCAGGCCGGGGAGCTGTTTTTT.

In this sample, this clonotype turned up many times. This sequence joins TRBV20-1 and TRBJ1-1; maybe TRBD1 (6 bases). Trimming left V 0 bases short and J 3 bases short, with 14 bases between. The CDR3 loop spans 15 amino acids. The germline V gene has CDR1 DFQATT and CDR2 SNEGSKA (reference sequence). The DNA for the CDR3 is TGCAGTGCTAGAGAAATTACAGGGCTATACACTGAAGCTTTCTTT. It codes for CSAREITGLYTEAFF.

The CDR3 DNA is TGTGCCAGCAGTGAGCGTGGACAGGGGGCTAGGCAGTACGTC. Its translation: CASSERGQGARQYV. The chain has TRBV2 and TRBJ2-7; TRBD1 matches 11 bases. Germline V gives CDR1 SNHLY, CDR2 FYNNEI. V lost 3 bases to trimming and J lost 9 bases; unmatched junction nucleotides: 7. This CDR3 contains 14 residues.

This clonotype was observed a few times. The chain couples TRBV15 to TRBJ2-3; D is uncertain. V lost 3 bases and J 0 bases, leaving 7 bases between the germline ends. The CDR3 totals 14 residues. The germline V gene has CDR1 LNHNV and CDR2 YYDKDF (reference sequence). The CDR3 sequence: CATSRVRSTDTQYF. DNA of the CDR3: TGTGCCACCAGCAGGGTCCGTAGCACAGATACGCAGTATTTT. Based on the CDR3 plus reference TRBV15 and TRBJ2-3, the full variable domain is DAMVIQNPRYQVTQFGKPVTLSCSQTLNHNVMYWYQQKSSQAPKLLFHYYDKDFNNEADTPDNFQSRRPNTSFCFLDIRSPGLGDTAMYLCATSRVRSTDTQYFGPGTRLTVL.

There are a few counts of this clonotype. The rearrangement uses TRBV3-1 and TRBJ2-2; 9 bases agree with TRBD1. CDR1 and CDR2 from the germline V gene are LGHDT and YNNKEL (reference sequence). V lost 4 bases and J lost 5; bases outside the gene matches: 8. This CDR3 has 16 amino acids. CDR3 region: CASSLTGGPRTGELFF. The CDR3 region has the DNA TGTGCCAGCAGCCTCACAGGGGGCCCCAGGACCGGGGAGCTGTTTTTT.

A single count supports this clonotype. The chain joins TRBV28 to TRBJ2-1; 14 positions agree with TRBD2. Losses at the gene ends were 6 bases for V and 0 bases for J; bases not matched to a gene: 10. The CDR3 is made up of 19 amino acids. In germline, CDR1 is MDHEN, CDR2 SYDVKM. CDR3 protein: CASREGLAGALSSYNEQFF. CDR3 coding DNA: TGTGCCAGCAGAGAGGGACTAGCGGGAGCCCTAAGCTCCTACAATGAGCAGTTCTTC.

A remark on this clonotype: One end of the junction fails to match germline, which may point to a read error. V and J are TRBV20-1 and TRBJ1-5; 7 nucleotides line up with TRBD1. Germline values: CDR1 DFQATT, CDR2 SNEGSKA (reference sequence). The CDR3 is 17 residues long. In DNA, the CDR3 is TGCTGTGCTAGAGCCGACGACAGGGAACTAGGCAATCAGCCCCAGCATTTT. Its translation: CCARADDRELGNQPQHF.

V usage is TRBV6-2 or TRBV6-3 and J usage is TRBJ2-1; no firm D call. CDR1 is MNHEY and CDR2 is SVGEGT in the germline V gene. This CDR3 is 13 amino acids long. V lost 2 bases and J 7 bases, leaving 9 bases between the germline ends. The CDR3 here is CASSYRLENEQFF. The CDR3, as DNA: TGTGCCAGCAGTTACCGGCTCGAAAATGAGCAGTTCTTC.

The rearrangement joins TRBV5-1 to TRBJ2-7, with 9 bases lining up with TRBD1. Germline-derived CDR1 and CDR2 are SGHRS and YFSETQ. The V and J ends lost 4 bases and 1 base, in that order; junction bases with no gene match: 3. The CDR3 consists of 14 residues. CDR3 sequence: CASSNGQGSYEQYF. The CDR3 DNA is TGCGCCAGCAGCAATGGACAGGGGTCCTACGAGCAGTACTTC.

This clonotype was seen at least ten times. The V call is TRBV27, the J call TRBJ2-3, with 7 nucleotides matching TRBD1. The germline CDR1 and CDR2 sequences are MNHEY and SMNVEV (reference sequence). Trimming at V came to 0 bases and at J to 4 bases, leaving 1 base not matched to a gene. CDR3 size: 14 residues. This CDR3 reads CASSLSTGPDTQYF. As DNA, the CDR3 is TGTGCCAGCAGTTTATCGACAGGGCCAGATACGCAGTATTTT.

The V gene is TRBV9, the J gene TRBJ1-2; TRBD1 matches at 7 bases. The CDR3 sequence is 17 residues long. J gave up 6 bases and V 4 bases, and 18 bases lay outside the gene matches. CDR1 and CDR2 (germline): SGDLS, YYNGEE. The CDR3 sequence is CASSSSGTVDSLNGYTF. The CDR3 DNA reads TGTGCCAGCAGCTCCTCGGGGACAGTCGACTCCCTTAATGGCTACACCTTC.